Below, 18 T cell receptor beta chains from the same sample are listed, as sequenced in a study of shared clonotypes between healthy human individuals. Clones were sequenced by immunoSEQ multiplex PCR, and TCRdb holds only the in-frame ones, with some missing. The sample has about 2.3 million clones; approximately 95% are singletons. The material sequenced was naive CD4+ T cells from PBMCs. Subset given: CD45RA+ positively selected. The receptors were gathered from a man between 18 and 29 years old in good health. Some clones in this sample may be carry-over from other donors' samples.

The V and J genes are TRBV4-1 and TRBJ1-2; 7 bases align to TRBD1. The J segment lost 6 bases and the V segment lost 1 base, leaving 8 bases of the junction unmatched. CDR3 size: 15 residues. Germline-derived CDR1 and CDR2 are MGHRA and YSYEKL. The CDR3 sequence: CASSQARGRGDGYTF. CDR3 coding DNA: TGCGCCAGCAGCCAAGCACGCGGCAGGGGGGATGGCTACACCTTC.

The rearrangement joins TRBV6-5 to TRBJ2-7; 7 bases map to TRBD2. The J segment lost 2 bases and the V segment lost 0 bases, leaving 7 bases of the junction unmatched. This CDR3 has 16 amino acids. CDR1 MNHEY and CDR2 SVGAGI come from the germline V gene. CDR3 nucleotide sequence: TGTGCCAGCAGTTACTCGGGGCTAGCGGAGCCCTACGAGCAGTACTTC. The encoded protein is CASSYSGLAEPYEQYF.

The chain combines TRBV7-3 with TRBJ2-5; 8 bases map to TRBD2. Germline V gene lookup returns CDR1 SGHTA and CDR2 FQGTGA. This CDR3 spans 16 amino acids. V lost 1 base and J lost 1; bases outside the gene matches: 5. The CDR3 reads CASSLRSGRGQETQYF. In DNA form, the CDR3 reads TGTGCCAGCAGCTTAAGAAGCGGGAGAGGCCAAGAGACCCAGTACTTC. The full variable domain, completed using reference TRBV7-3 and TRBJ2-5, is GAGVSQTPSNKVTEKGKYVELRCDPISGHTALYWYRQSLGQGPEFLIYFQGTGAADDSGLPNDRFFAVRPEGSVSTLKIQRTERGDSAVYLCASSLRSGRGQETQYFGPGTRLLVL.

The chain combines TRBV25-1 with TRBJ2-3; no definite D call. CDR3 size: 17 residues. CDR1 MGHDK and CDR2 SYGVNS come from the germline V gene. The V and J ends lost 0 bases and 0 bases respectively, with 13 bases between them. The CDR3 nucleotides read TGTGCCAGCAGTGAATATAGAACAGCAATAAGCACAGATACGCAGTATTTT. It yields the protein CASSEYRTAISTDTQYF.

The gene calls are TRBV5-1 and TRBJ2-2, with a tentative D call TRBD2 (5 bases). The CDR3 spans 14 residues. The V end was cut by 4 bases, the J end by 0 bases, with 7 bases between. CDR1 is SGHRS, CDR2 YFSETQ, per germline. CDR3 region: CASSQLANTGELFF. In DNA form, the CDR3 reads TGCGCCAGCAGCCAACTAGCGAACACCGGGGAGCTGTTTTTT.

There are a few counts of this clone. This sequence joins TRBV30 and TRBJ1-1; no reliable D call. The CDR3 runs 10 residues. V was cut by 8 bases and J by 5 bases, with 9 bases left in between. The germline V gene has CDR1 GTSNPN and CDR2 SVGIG (reference sequence). This CDR3 is CARGRTEAFF. The CDR3 DNA reads TGTGCCCGCGGGAGGACTGAAGCTTTCTTT.

V and J are TRBV5-1 and TRBJ2-7, with D perhaps TRBD1 (6 bases). Germline V CDR1 and CDR2: SGHRS, YFSETQ. V was trimmed by 2 bases and J by 3 bases, leaving 9 bases between them. This CDR3 has 13 amino acids. The CDR3 reads CASSFRDNYEQYF. The CDR3 DNA is TGCGCCAGCAGCTTCCGGGACAACTACGAGCAGTACTTC.

The chain joins TRBV28 to TRBJ2-3; 9 bases align to TRBD2. The CDR3 contains 16 residues. Losses at the gene ends were 7 bases for V and 3 bases for J; bases not matched to a gene: 11. Per the germline V gene, CDR1 is MDHEN and CDR2 is SYDVKM. The CDR3 DNA reads TGTGCCAGCACCACACCAGGGCTAGCGGGGACAGATACGCAGTATTTT. The encoded protein is CASTTPGLAGTDTQYF.

The J gene is TRBJ2-2, the V gene TRBV19; 9 bases match TRBD2. There are 16 residues in the CDR3. J gave up 4 bases and V 5 bases, and 8 bases lay outside the gene matches. Germline V gene sequence: CDR1 LNHDA, CDR2 SQIVND (reference sequence). This CDR3 reads CASSLRTSAVTGELFF. The CDR3 DNA is TGTGCCAGTAGTTTAAGGACTAGCGCGGTCACCGGGGAGCTGTTTTTT.

The chain employs TRBV5-1 and TRBJ2-1; a possible D gene is TRBD1 (5 bases). CDR3 length: 15 residues. V shed 1 base and J shed 3 bases, with 11 bases lying between them. The germline CDR1 and CDR2 sequences are SGHRS and YFSETQ. The CDR3 here is CASSLQQADYNEQFF. CDR3 coding DNA: TGCGCCAGCAGCTTGCAACAGGCAGACTACAATGAGCAGTTCTTC.

The gene calls are TRBV7-7 and TRBJ2-1, with D perhaps matching TRBD2 (5 bases). This CDR3 comprises 15 residues. Germline loops: CDR1 SSHAT, CDR2 FNYEAQ (reference sequence). Trimming removed 5 bases from V and 2 bases from J, with 13 bases in between. The DNA of the CDR3 is TGTGCCAGCAGCCTCTGGACTGCCCCCTACAATGAGCAGTTCTTC. Residues: CASSLWTAPYNEQFF.

The chain uses TRBV7-9 and TRBJ1-5; D gene unclear. The CDR3 spans 16 residues. Germline-derived CDR1 and CDR2 are SEHNR and FQNEAQ (reference sequence). Trimming stripped 3 bases from V and 7 bases from J, with 19 bases between. CDR3 residues: CASSFAGPTTGQPQHF. In nucleotides, the CDR3 is TGTGCCAGCAGCTTCGCGGGTCCTACGACTGGACAGCCCCAGCATTTT.

The genes are TRBV19 and TRBJ2-5; 8 bases line up with TRBD1. Germline V gene data show CDR1 as LNHDA and CDR2 as SQIVND (reference sequence). The CDR3 covers 14 residues. V shed 3 bases, J shed 2 bases, and the junction held 2 bases outside the gene matches. The CDR3 is CASSIQGAQETQYF. Here the CDR3 DNA reads TGTGCCAGTAGTATCCAGGGGGCACAAGAGACCCAGTACTTC.

This sequence joins TRBV28 and TRBJ2-5, with TRBD1 matching over 7 bases. J was trimmed by 4 bases and V by 6 bases; bases with no gene match: 8. Germline V gene lookup returns CDR1 MDHEN and CDR2 SYDVKM. This CDR3 contains 14 residues. CDR3 bases: TGTGCCAGCAGCACTCGACAGGGCGGAGAGACCCAGTACTTC. This gives the protein CASSTRQGGETQYF.

For this clone: Different DNA sequences within this sample yield the same CDR3. This chain links TRBV6-6 with TRBJ1-1; 9 bases are shared with TRBD1. CDR3 size: 13 residues. V lost 6 bases and J lost 6; bases outside the gene matches: 5. The germline V gene has CDR1 MNHNY and CDR2 SVGAGI (reference sequence). The CDR3 nucleotides read TGTGCCAGCAGCCTCGGGACAGGGTCTGAAGCTTTCTTT. Residues: CASSLGTGSEAFF.

This clone has a handful of counts. J is TRBJ2-3 and V is TRBV2; TRBD1 aligns across 7 bases. This CDR3 contains 14 residues. Losses at the gene ends were 9 bases for V and 1 base for J; bases not matched to a gene: 7. Germline V CDR1 and CDR2: SNHLY, FYNNEI. The CDR3 DNA reads as TGTGCCAGAACAACAGGGGCCGGCACAGATACGCAGTATTTT. Its translation: CARTTGAGTDTQYF.

Of note for this clone: The sample contains more than one DNA sequence encoding this CDR3. The gene calls are TRBV7-3 and TRBJ2-3; 10 bases fit TRBD2. The CDR3 length is 15 residues. Germline V CDR1 and CDR2: SGHTA, FQGTGA. V shed 5 bases, J shed 1 base, and the junction held 3 bases outside the gene matches. The CDR3 DNA follows: TGTGCCAGCAGCCTAGGGACTAGCGGCACAGATACGCAGTATTTT. Translated, it gives CASSLGTSGTDTQYF.

The gene calls are TRBV28 and TRBJ1-6; weak D call: TRBD1 (6 bases). CDR1 and CDR2 from the germline V gene are MDHEN and SYDVKM. The CDR3 has 13 residues. V was pared by 6 bases and J by 10 bases, with 13 bases between. The CDR3 spells CASRQSGESPLHF. The DNA for the CDR3 is TGTGCCAGCAGACAGTCAGGGGAATCACCCCTCCACTTT. Looking up the rest from reference TRBV28 and TRBJ1-6 gives the full variable domain: DVKVTQSSRYLVKRTGEKVFLECVQDMDHENMFWYRQDPGLGLRLIYFSYDVKMKEKGDIPEGYSVSREKKERFSLILESASTNQTSMYLCASRQSGESPLHFGNGTRLTVT.